A single sample gave rise to the 3 T cell receptor beta chains below, sequenced in a study of spatial heterogeneity in lung cancer. TCRdb recomputed calls from the 5' RACE reads with MiXCR, one row per CDR3 protein. The sample lists more than 5,500 distinct CDR3 sequences, roughly 7% occurring once. This sample's time point: sample taken at primary tumor resection. The study sequenced unsorted whole RNA from tumor, nontumor lung or frozen PBMC. The material was PBMCs, obtained at surgery. These receptors were taken from a male donor with early-stage non-small cell lung cancer.

This clonotype was picked up many times. In a library made to pick up alpha chains, this beta chain is a stray read with a size that means little. The chain carries TRBV7-8 and TRBJ2-5; 12 bases align to TRBD2. Trimming took 5 bases from V and 4 from J; bases not matched to a gene: 8. Germline lookup yields CDR1 SGHVS and CDR2 FQNEAQ. The CDR3 has 16 residues. CDR3 sequence: CASSQRTSGAAETQYF. The CDR3 bases are TGTGCCAGCAGCCAAAGGACTAGCGGGGCCGCAGAGACCCAGTACTTC.

This clonotype has a count of ten or more. Within a library made for alpha chains, this beta chain is off target, and its count is uninformative. The V and J genes are TRBV5-1 and TRBJ1-1, with 8 bases fitting TRBD1. CDR3 length: 18 amino acids. Per germline, CDR1 SGHRS and CDR2 YFSETQ. V lost 2 bases and J lost 4; bases outside the gene matches: 16. The CDR3 DNA sequence: TGCGCCAGCAGCTTTGGACAGGGTGGGGGTGAATTTGGCACTGAAGCTTTCTTT. Translated, it gives CASSFGQGGGEFGTEAFF.

This clonotype was seen many times. This beta chain is an unintended read in a library built for alpha chains; its size means little. The V call is TRBV29-1, the J call TRBJ1-1; no clear D. The CDR3 is 11 amino acids. Trimming took off 5 bases at V and 1 base at J, with 5 bases between the two ends. Germline lookup yields CDR1 SQVTM and CDR2 ANQGSEA. This CDR3 is CSVNPNTEAFF. The CDR3 bases are TGCAGCGTTAACCCGAACACTGAAGCTTTCTTT.